The rows below give T cell receptor beta chains drawn from one sample of a study of OX40 agonist ivuxolimab in advanced cancers. Assay: immunoSEQ multiplex PCR; the TCRdb copy retains only in-frame clones and omits some. Here the sample spans about 110,000 clones, around nine tenths being singletons. The specimen was CD4+ or CD8+ T cells sorted from blood, collected in a trial of the OX40 agonist ivuxolimab. These TCRs come from an adult with an advanced solid tumor such as melanoma, head and neck, liver or kidney cancer. CDR3s leave out the opening cysteine and the closing phenylalanine or tryptophan. Size values are once, few and many counts, or a class for expanded clones, and some rows have none.

>TRBJ2-2|NA|TRBV30
AWSVSSGELF
>TRBJ1-4|NA|TRBV5-4
ASNQQGPEEKLF
>TRBJ2-1|NA|TRBV19
ASTDRNNEQF
>TRBJ1-2|NA|TRBV29-1
SVEEDGYT
>TRBJ2-7|NA|TRBV19
ASSIVGQGAYEQY
>TRBJ2-7|NA|TRBV5-1
ASSERSSYEQY
>TRBJ1-2|once|TRBV29-1
SVASTGTPSDGYT
>TRBJ1-6|NA|TRBV6-5
ASSYSAGEGSPLH
>TRBJ2-6|few|TRBV18
ASFSTIGANVLT
>TRBJ2-3|NA|TRBV9
ASSPGVTDTQY
>TRBJ2-2|NA|TRBV11-3
ASSETSFSGELF
>TRBJ1-2|NA|TRBV6-5
ASSYTGRVNYGYT
>TRBJ1-2|NA|TRBV4-2
ASSQAAGREDNGYT
>TRBJ2-2|NA|TRBV7-8
ASSLGRNTGELF
>TRBJ2-7|NA|TRBV10-1
ASSTGSRSYEQY
>TRBJ2-7|NA|TRBV18
ASSPGQGANEQY
>TRBJ2-7|NA|TRBV6-5
ASRTGGNEQY
>TRBJ1-1|NA|TRBV7-9
ASSPLSRRGNTEAF
>TRBJ1-5|NA|TRBV29-1
SVSEGYFSNQPQH
>TRBJ2-7|NA|TRBV28
ASSSQVKGEQY
>TRBJ1-5|NA|TRBV4-3
ASSQETGSSNQPQH
>TRBJ1-4|NA|TRBV30
AWTPGGATNEKLF
>TRBJ1-2|NA|TRBV5-6
ASSLEWTGSHYYGYT
>TRBJ2-7|NA|TRBV28
ASSFPGHNYEQY
>TRBJ2-1|NA|TRBV5-4
ASSGRDRDDNEQF
>NA|NA|TRBV7-2
ASSPRLGEQY
>TRBJ1-2|NA|TRBV28
ASRLQGNYGYT
>TRBJ2-7|NA|TRBV30
ARRDRGFEQY
>TRBJ1-4|NA|TRBV18
ASSSGRTNEKLF
>TRBJ2-3|once|TRBV2
ASSGQGTDTQY
>TRBJ1-2|NA|TRBV28
ASEKGRNGYT
>TRBJ2-7|once|TRBV6-6
ASISTQTFYEQY
>TRBJ2-7|NA|TRBV27
ASSFRAQRRQY
>TRBJ1-3|NA|TRBV6-6
ASTKTDSGNTIY
>TRBJ1-1|once|TRBV11-2
ASSLDSLGGTEAF
>TRBJ2-3|once|TRBV7-7
ASSLGGFGTDTQY
>TRBJ2-1|NA|TRBV2
ASSDPSGTGIYNEQF
>TRBJ1-1|NA|TRBV7-8
ASLARGRLNTEAF
>TRBJ1-3|NA|TRBV6-4
ASSENFGNTIY
>TRBJ1-3|NA|TRBV5-6
ASSFTRSSGNTIY
>TRBJ2-7|NA|TRBV6-5
ASSHGLLQTYEQY